This TCR beta chain came from a study of shared clonotypes between healthy human individuals. This CDR3 region has 14 residues. Trimming took 4 bases from V and 9 from J; bases not matched to a gene: 4. Germline loops: CDR1 MGHDK, CDR2 SYGVNS. This clone occurred a few times. What it recognizes is unknown. Assay: immunoSEQ multiplex PCR; the TCRdb copy retains only in-frame clones and omits some. The table shows around 1 million clones, with around 80% occurring only once. Study results and limitations: Only blood underwent sampling, and tissue repertoires likely differ.

This chain connects TRBV25-1 to TRBJ1-6, with TRBD1 matching 9 bases. This TCR derives from a man younger than 35 in good health. The sequenced sample was memory CD4+ T cells sorted from blood. The sample's subset: CD45RA-negative fraction. The CDR3 region has the DNA TGTGCCAGCAGTGCGACAGGGGGGGGTTCACCCCTCCACTTT. It yields the protein CASSATGGGSPLHF.